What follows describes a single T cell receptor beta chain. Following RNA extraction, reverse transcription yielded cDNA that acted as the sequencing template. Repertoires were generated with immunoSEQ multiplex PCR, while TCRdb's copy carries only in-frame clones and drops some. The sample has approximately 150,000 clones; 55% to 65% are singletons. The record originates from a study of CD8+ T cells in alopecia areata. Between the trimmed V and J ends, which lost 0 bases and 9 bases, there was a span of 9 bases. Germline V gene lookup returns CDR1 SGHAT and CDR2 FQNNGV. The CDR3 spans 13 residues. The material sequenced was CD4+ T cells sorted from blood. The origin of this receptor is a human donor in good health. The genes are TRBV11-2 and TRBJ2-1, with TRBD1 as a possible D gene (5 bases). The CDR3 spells CASSLERQTEQFF. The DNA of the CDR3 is TGTGCCAGCAGCTTAGAAAGACAGACTGAGCAGTTCTTC.